This T cell receptor (beta chain) was sequenced during a study of shared clonotypes between healthy human individuals. The study's findings and limits: Sorted-subset sequencing, rarefaction showed, was incomplete despite large depth. Unshared clonotypes carried lower generation probabilities than those common to all four donors.

With 10 bases clipped from V and 3 bases from J, the junction kept 9 bases outside the gene matches. Germline CDR1 is ENHRY and CDR2 is SYGVKD. The CDR3 consists of 15 residues. Note on this clone: Its antigen is currently unknown.

CD4+ cells yielded CD45RA+ naive and CD45RA-negative memory subsets. The data were produced by immunoSEQ multiplex PCR, yet TCRdb's version contains in-frame clones alone and is incomplete. The sample has about 2 million clones; 85% to 95% are singletons. This clonotype was sampled from a man aged 18-30 years in good health. Material: naive CD4+ T cells sorted from blood. Subset noted: CD45RA+ positively selected. The chain employs TRBV10-3 and TRBJ2-2, with 9 bases aligning to TRBD1. The CDR3, as DNA: TGTGCCACGAACGGACAGGGGATGGACACCGGGGAGCTGTTTTTT. Protein: CATNGQGMDTGELFF.